Listed here is a single T cell receptor (beta chain). The antigen is undetermined. Data came from immunoSEQ multiplex PCR; TCRdb stores just in-frame clones and leaves some out. This sample has approximately 46,000 clones, with roughly nine tenths found just once. This sample was taken from a study of memory CD8 T cells in hepatitis C reinfection. Overall study findings and caveats: Five or six donors were too few for definitive public clonotype conclusions.

The V and J ends lost 6 bases and 2 bases respectively, with 17 bases between them. This CDR3 contains 15 residues. In germline, CDR1 is SGHVS, CDR2 FQNEAQ. Time point specified: late/post reinfection, 12 to 24 weeks after detection. No in vitro expansion preceded TCR sequencing of the sorted cells. Donors came from people who inject drugs enrolled in HEPCO, Canada. Control naive CD8 T cells came from a couple of donors at all three reinfection time points. The V and J genes are TRBV7-8 and TRBJ2-7, with D perhaps matching TRBD1 (6 bases). The receptor comes from a man younger than 35 with hepatitis C virus infection. Sequencing was carried out using naive CD8+ T cells sorted from blood. The CDR3: CASSPQGLTAYEQYV. The CDR3 DNA sequence: TGTGCCAGCAGTCCACAGGGCCTAACCGCCTACGAGCAGTACGTC.